This record concerns one T cell receptor (beta chain) sequence. Its antigen remains unidentified. The CDR3 contains 14 residues. Germline CDR1 LGHNA, CDR2 YNFKEQ. The V gene lost 0 bases and the J gene lost 6 bases, with 9 bases spanning the gap. The data originate from a study of cytomegalovirus exposure and HLA in healthy donors. Study observations and caveats: Among immune exposure information, only CMV serostatus was available. In a later analysis, most CMV-associated TCR beta chains appeared HLA-restricted.

The PCR ran on 60 Vbeta and 13 Jbeta primers. Sequenced by immunoSEQ multiplex PCR; TCRdb stores in-frame clones only, minus some. The sample holds some 150,000 clones, around 72% seen once. This receptor was taken from a man aged 50 or older in good health and CMV-seropositive. This sequence joins TRBV4-2 and TRBJ1-5, with a possible D match to TRBD1 (5 bases). The sample consisted of PBMCs. The CDR3 sequence is CASSQERGGQPQHF. The CDR3 nucleotides are TGTGCCAGCAGCCAAGAAAGGGGTGGTCAGCCCCAGCATTTT.